What follows are 2 T cell receptor beta chains derived from one specimen sequenced in a study of beta chain features in type 1 diabetes. Expressed TCRB transcripts were sequenced because the entire RNA isolate underwent reverse transcription. Repertoires were generated with immunoSEQ multiplex PCR, while TCRdb's copy carries only in-frame clones and drops some. The table records around 290,000 clones, approximately 8% of them present only once. The source material was central memory CD4+ T cells from blood. The receptors come from a woman younger than 35 in good health.

The chain employs TRBV29-1 and TRBJ2-7, with a tentative D call TRBD1 (6 bases). V shed 0 bases and J shed 1 base, with 13 bases lying between them. The germline V gene has CDR1 SQVTM and CDR2 ANQGSEA. The CDR3 has 15 residues. CDR3 DNA sequence: TGCAGCGTTGAAGATCCCACAGGGTTTTCCTACGAGCAGTACTTC. Amino acid sequence: CSVEDPTGFSYEQYF.

This clone was seen many times. The V gene is TRBV7-2, the J gene TRBJ2-2; 8 bases match TRBD2. After removal of 5 bases from V and 4 bases from J, the junction contained 6 bases not matched to a gene. Looked up from germline, CDR1 is SGHTA and CDR2 is FQGNSA. CDR3 size: 15 residues. The CDR3 loop reads CASSQPGTSTGELFF. As DNA, the CDR3 is TGTGCCAGCAGCCAACCCGGGACTAGCACCGGGGAGCTGTTTTTT. The full variable domain, its missing parts supplied by reference TRBV7-2 and TRBJ2-2, is GAGVSQSPSNKVTEKGKDVELRCDPISGHTALYWYRQSLGQGLEFLIYFQGNSAPDKSGLPSDRFSAERTGGSVSTLTIQRTQQEDSAVYLCASSQPGTSTGELFFGEGSRLTVL.